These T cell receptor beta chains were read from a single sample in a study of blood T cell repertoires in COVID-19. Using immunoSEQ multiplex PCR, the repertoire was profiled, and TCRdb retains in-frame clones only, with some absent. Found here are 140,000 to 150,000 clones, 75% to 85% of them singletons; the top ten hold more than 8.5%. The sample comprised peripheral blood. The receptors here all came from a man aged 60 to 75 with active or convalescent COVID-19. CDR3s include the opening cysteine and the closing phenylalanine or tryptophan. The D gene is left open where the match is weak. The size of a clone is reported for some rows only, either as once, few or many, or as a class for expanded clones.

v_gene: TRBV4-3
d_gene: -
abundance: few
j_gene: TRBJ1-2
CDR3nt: TGCGCCAGCAGCCAAGATCCACTCAGGCCAAACTATGGCTACACCTTC
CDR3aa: CASSQDPLRPNYGYTF

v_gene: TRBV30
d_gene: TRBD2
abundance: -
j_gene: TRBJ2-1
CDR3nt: TGTGCCTGGAGTGTACCCCTAGCGGACACCTACAATGAGCAGTTCTTC
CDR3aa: CAWSVPLADTYNEQFF

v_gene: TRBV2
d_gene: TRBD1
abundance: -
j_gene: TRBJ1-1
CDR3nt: TGTGCCAGCAGTCACCGCACAGGGGGTTCAGGATTTACTGAAGCTTTCTTT
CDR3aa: CASSHRTGGSGFTEAFF

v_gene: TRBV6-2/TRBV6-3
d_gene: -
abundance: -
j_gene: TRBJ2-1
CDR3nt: TGTGCCAGCAGTTACCCGCCAGGGGAACAGTTCTTC
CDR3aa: CASSYPPGEQFF

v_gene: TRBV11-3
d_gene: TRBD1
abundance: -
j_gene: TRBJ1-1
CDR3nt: TGTGCCAGCAGCTCAACAGGGGACACTGAAGCTTTCTTT
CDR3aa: CASSSTGDTEAFF

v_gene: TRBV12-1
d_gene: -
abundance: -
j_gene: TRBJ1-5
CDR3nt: TGTGCCAGCAGCTTTCGGTCTAGCAATCAGCCCCAGCATTTT
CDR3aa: CASSFRSSNQPQHF

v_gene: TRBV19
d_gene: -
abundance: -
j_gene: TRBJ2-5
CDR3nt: TGTGCCAGTAGTATAGGCGCGGTTCGTGGAGAGACCCAGTACTTC
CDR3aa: CASSIGAVRGETQYF

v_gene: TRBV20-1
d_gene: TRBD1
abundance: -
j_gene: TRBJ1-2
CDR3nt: TGCAGTGCTAGTTCAGGGGGCAACTATGGCTACACCTTC
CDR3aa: CSASSGGNYGYTF

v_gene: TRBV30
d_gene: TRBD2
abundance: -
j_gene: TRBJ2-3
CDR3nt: TGTGCCTGGAGTGTAGGGACTAGTGCTAGCACAGATACGCAGTATTTT
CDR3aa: CAWSVGTSASTDTQYF

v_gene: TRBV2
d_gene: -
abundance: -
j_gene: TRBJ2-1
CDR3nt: TGTGCCAGCAGAAGAACAGGGTCCTACAATGAGCAGTTCTTC
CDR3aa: CASRRTGSYNEQFF

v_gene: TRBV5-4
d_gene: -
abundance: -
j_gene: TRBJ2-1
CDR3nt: TGTGCCAGCAGCTTGAGAATTGTGGGGGGGCCCGGCAATGAGCAGTTCTTC
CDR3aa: CASSLRIVGGPGNEQFF

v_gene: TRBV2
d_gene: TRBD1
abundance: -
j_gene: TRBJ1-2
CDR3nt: TGTGCCAGCAGTGAAGCGCAGACCCGGACAGGGATCGGTGGCTACACCTTC
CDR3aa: CASSEAQTRTGIGGYTF

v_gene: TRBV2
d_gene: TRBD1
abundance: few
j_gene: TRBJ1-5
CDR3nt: TGTGCCAGCAGTAATACGGGACAGGGAAGCAATCAGCCCCAGCATTTT
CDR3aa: CASSNTGQGSNQPQHF

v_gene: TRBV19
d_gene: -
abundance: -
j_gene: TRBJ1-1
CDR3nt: TGTGCCAGTAGCCTGGAGGTTGAAGCTTTCTTT
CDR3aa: CASSLEVEAFF

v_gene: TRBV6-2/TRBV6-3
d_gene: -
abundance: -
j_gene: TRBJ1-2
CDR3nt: TGTGCCAGCAGCCAAACAGGGTATGGCTACACCTTC
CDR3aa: CASSQTGYGYTF

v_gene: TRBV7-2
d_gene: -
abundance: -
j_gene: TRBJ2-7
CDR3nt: TGTGCCAGCAGCTTCCAGGCGGGACGGACCGCCTACGAGCAGTACTTC
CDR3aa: CASSFQAGRTAYEQYF

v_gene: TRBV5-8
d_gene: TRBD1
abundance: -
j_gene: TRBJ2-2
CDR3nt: TGTGCCAGCAGACCGGGACAGGCCTACACCGGGGAGCTGTTTTTT
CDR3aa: CASRPGQAYTGELFF

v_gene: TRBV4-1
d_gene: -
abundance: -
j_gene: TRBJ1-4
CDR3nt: TGCGCCAGCAGCAGAGCAGGGGCGTCTAATGAAAAACTGTTTTTT
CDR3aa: CASSRAGASNEKLFF

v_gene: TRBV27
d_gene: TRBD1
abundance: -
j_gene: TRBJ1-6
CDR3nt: TGTGCCAGCAGTTTATACCCTGGACAGGGGCACTCACCCCTCCACTTT
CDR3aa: CASSLYPGQGHSPLHF

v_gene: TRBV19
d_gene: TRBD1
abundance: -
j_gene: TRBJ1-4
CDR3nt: TGTGCCAGTAGAGGACAGGGGAATGCCAAGTCCAATGAAAAACTGTTTTTT
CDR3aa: CASRGQGNAKSNEKLFF

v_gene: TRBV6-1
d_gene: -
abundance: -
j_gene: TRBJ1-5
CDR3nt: TGTGCCAGCAGTGAAGGGCCGGCGGATAGCAATCAGCCCCAGCATTTT
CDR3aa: CASSEGPADSNQPQHF

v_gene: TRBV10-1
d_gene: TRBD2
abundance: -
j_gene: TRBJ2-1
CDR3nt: TGCGCCACAATCGGGGGGGGCCGTTACAATGAGCAGTTCTTC
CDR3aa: CATIGGGRYNEQFF

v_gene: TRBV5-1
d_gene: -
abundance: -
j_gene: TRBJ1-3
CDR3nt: TGCGCCAGCACTGAGAACACAGGGACTGGAAACACCATATATTTT
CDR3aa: CASTENTGTGNTIYF

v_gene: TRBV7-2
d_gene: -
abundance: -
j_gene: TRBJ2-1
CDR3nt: TGTGCCAGCAGCAACAGGGAACCCAATGAGCAGTTCTTC
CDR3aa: CASSNREPNEQFF

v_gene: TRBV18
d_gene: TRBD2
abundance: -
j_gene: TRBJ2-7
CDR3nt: TGTGCCAGCTCGCAACAAACTAGCGGGGGCACCTACGAGCAGTACTTC
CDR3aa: CASSQQTSGGTYEQYF

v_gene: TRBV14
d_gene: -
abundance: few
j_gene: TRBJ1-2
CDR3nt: TGTGCCAGCAGCCAAGATTTAGGGACACACTATGGCTACACCTTC
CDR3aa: CASSQDLGTHYGYTF

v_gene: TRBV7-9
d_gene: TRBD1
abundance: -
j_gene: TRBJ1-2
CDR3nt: TGTGCCAGCAGCCCGGGACAGGGGAGGTTGGAAGGCTACACCTTC
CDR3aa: CASSPGQGRLEGYTF

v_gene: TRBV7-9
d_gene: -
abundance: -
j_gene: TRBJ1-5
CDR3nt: TGTGCCAGCAGCTTAGAGGGGGGCAATCAGCCCCAGCATTTT
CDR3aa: CASSLEGGNQPQHF